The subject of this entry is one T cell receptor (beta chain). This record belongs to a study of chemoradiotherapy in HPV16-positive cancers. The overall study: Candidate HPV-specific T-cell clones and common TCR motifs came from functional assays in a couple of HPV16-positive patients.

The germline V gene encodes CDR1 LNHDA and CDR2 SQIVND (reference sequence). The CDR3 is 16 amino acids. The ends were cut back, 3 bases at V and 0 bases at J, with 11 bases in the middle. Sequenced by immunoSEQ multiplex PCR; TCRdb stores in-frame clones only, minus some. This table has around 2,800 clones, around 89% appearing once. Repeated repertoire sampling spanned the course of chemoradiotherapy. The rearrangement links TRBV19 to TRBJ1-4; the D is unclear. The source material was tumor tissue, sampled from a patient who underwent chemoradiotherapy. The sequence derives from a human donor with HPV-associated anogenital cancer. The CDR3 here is CASSISRPPTNEKLFF. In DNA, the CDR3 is TGTGCCAGTAGTATTAGCCGACCTCCAACTAATGAAAAACTGTTTTTT.